This is a list of T cell receptor beta chains from one sample in a study of blood T cell repertoires in COVID-19. Repertoires were generated with immunoSEQ multiplex PCR, while TCRdb's copy carries only in-frame clones and drops some. This table holds 220,000 or so clones, about 80% found once. Sequencing was carried out using peripheral blood. The source is a woman of 80 years or more with acute or convalescent COVID-19. CDR3s include the opening cysteine and the closing phenylalanine or tryptophan. D genes are given only for firm matches. The listing skips clone size in some rows; elsewhere it reads once, few, many or a size class.

>TRBJ2-1|.|TRBV6-5|.
TGTGCCAGCAGTTACTTCGACAACTACAATGAGCAGTTCTTC
CASSYFDNYNEQFF
>TRBJ2-7|TRBD1|TRBV6-2/TRBV6-3|few
TGTGCCAGCAGTTACGGGCCGACAGGGGTCAACGAGCAGTACTTC
CASSYGPTGVNEQYF
>TRBJ2-5|TRBD2|TRBV10-3|.
TGTGCCATCAGTGTAGGACTAGAAGAGACCCAGTACTTC
CAISVGLEETQYF
>TRBJ2-2|.|TRBV6-5|.
TGTGCCAGCAGTACCAGGGGCCGGGAGCTGTTTTTT
CASSTRGRELFF
>TRBJ2-5|.|TRBV6-2/TRBV6-3|.
TGTGCCAGCAGTTACGGCCTCGCAAGGACCCAGTACTTC
CASSYGLARTQYF
>TRBJ1-3|TRBD1|TRBV5-1|few
TGCGCCAGCAGCAGACGACAGGGGGCAAACACCATATATTTT
CASSRRQGANTIYF
>TRBJ1-4|TRBD1|TRBV28|.
TGTGCCACCAAGGACAGGGGCCGTGTCACAACTAATGAAAAACTGTTTTTT
CATKDRGRVTTNEKLFF
>TRBJ1-5|.|TRBV7-2|.
TGTGCCAGCAGCTTAGGTGTCAGGACAAATAGCAATCAGCCCCAGCATTTT
CASSLGVRTNSNQPQHF
>TRBJ1-5|.|TRBV7-2|.
TGTGCCAGCAGCCCTCGGGCCGGGAACAATCAGCCCCAGCATTTT
CASSPRAGNNQPQHF
>TRBJ1-1|.|TRBV12-3/TRBV12-4|.
TGTGCCAGCAGTTTAGCCGCGGGCACTGAAGCTTTCTTT
CASSLAAGTEAFF
>TRBJ1-1|TRBD1|TRBV28|.
TGTGCCAGCAGTTCCCCTAGGGGGCTCCGAACTGAAGCTTTCTTT
CASSSPRGLRTEAFF
>TRBJ1-5|.|TRBV6-1|.
TGTGCCAGCAGTGAATTGGGACATCGAGATTTT
CASSELGHRDF
>TRBJ1-6|.|TRBV6-5|.
TGTGCCAGCAGTTACGGACAGCTGGCGACCCTCCACTTT
CASSYGQLATLHF
>TRBJ1-2|TRBD1|TRBV3-1/TRBV3-2|.
TGTGCCAGCAGCCAAGGATTGGGACAGGGATTTAACTATGGCTACACCTTC
CASSQGLGQGFNYGYTF
>TRBJ2-3|TRBD1|TRBV25-1|.
TGTGCCAGCAGTGCACAGGGGCGCACAGATACGCAGTATTTT
CASSAQGRTDTQYF
>TRBJ2-1|.|TRBV28|.
TGTGCCAGCAGTATTAGCCGGGAGCAGTTCTTC
CASSISREQFF
>TRBJ2-1|.|TRBV7-9|.
TGTGCCAGCAGCTTCTATAACAATGAGCAGTTCTTC
CASSFYNNEQFF
>TRBJ2-3|.|TRBV11-2|.
TGTGCCAGCAGCTTAATACAGGGTGGTACGCAGTATTTT
CASSLIQGGTQYF
>TRBJ2-5|.|TRBV2|.
TGTGCCAGCCGTGGGGCTGGGCCGGAAACCCAGTACTTC
CASRGAGPETQYF
>TRBJ2-2|.|TRBV5-6|.
TGTGCCAGCAGACGTAGGTGGAGCGGGAACACCGGGGAGCTGTTTTTT
CASRRRWSGNTGELFF
>TRBJ1-1|.|TRBV3-1/TRBV3-2|.
TGTGCCAGCATAGAGGGTTCAGCGAACACTGAAGCTTTCTTT
CASIEGSANTEAFF
>TRBJ1-2|.|TRBV29-1|.
TGCAGCGTTGAATGGGGGCAGGGCGGGGGCTACACCTTC
CSVEWGQGGGYTF
>TRBJ1-2|TRBD1|TRBV30|.
TGTGCCTGGAGTATACAGGGGAGGTTCTATGGCTACACCTTC
CAWSIQGRFYGYTF
>TRBJ1-1|TRBD1|TRBV19|.
TGTGCCAGTTCCCGAGACAGGGGGAACACTGAAGCTTTCTTT
CASSRDRGNTEAFF